This T cell receptor (beta chain) was captured by sequencing in a study of blood T cell repertoires in COVID-19. Seattle enrolled patients during active infection and tracked them longitudinally. In the authors' methods: Estimation of nucleated cell counts relied on the amplification of reference gene primers. Clones were read by immunoSEQ multiplex PCR, and TCRdb kept only the in-frame ones, dropping some. Clonal size and the V and J genes are those of that table, whereas D and trimming came from the DNA. The sample includes about 150,000 clones, less than 90% seen only once; the top ten take 8% to 9%. CDR1 is MNHEY and CDR2 is SMNVEV in the germline V gene (reference sequence). V was trimmed by 7 bases and J by 0 bases, leaving 8 bases between them. The CDR3 has 13 amino acids.

Specimen: peripheral blood. The clonotype originates from a man aged 30 to 39 with COVID-19, enrolled during active disease. This chain joins TRBV27 and TRBJ2-3, with D possibly being TRBD2 (5 bases). CDR3 sequence (DNA): TGTGCCAGCAAGGGCGGGAGCACAGATACGCAGTATTTT. This codes for CASKGGSTDTQYF.